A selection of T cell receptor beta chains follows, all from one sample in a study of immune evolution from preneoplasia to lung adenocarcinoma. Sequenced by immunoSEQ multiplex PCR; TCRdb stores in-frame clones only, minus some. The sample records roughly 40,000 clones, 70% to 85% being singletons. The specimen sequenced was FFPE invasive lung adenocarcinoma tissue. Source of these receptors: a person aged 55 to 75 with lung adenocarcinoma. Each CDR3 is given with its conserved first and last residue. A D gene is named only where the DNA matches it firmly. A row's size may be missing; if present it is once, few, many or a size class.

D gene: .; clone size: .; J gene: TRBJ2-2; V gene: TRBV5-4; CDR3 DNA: TGTGCCAGCAGCTTGGCCAATGCGGAGGAGCTGTTTTTT; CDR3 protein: CASSLANAEELFF
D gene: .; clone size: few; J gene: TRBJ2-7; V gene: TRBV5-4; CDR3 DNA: TGTGCCAGCAGCCAAGATCGGTCGAGCTCCTACGAGCAGTACTTC; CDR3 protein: CASSQDRSSSYEQYF
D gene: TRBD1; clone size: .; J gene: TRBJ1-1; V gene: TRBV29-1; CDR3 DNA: TGCAGCGTTGACAGGGGGGGAACAGGTGAAGCTTTCTTT; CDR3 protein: CSVDRGGTGEAFF
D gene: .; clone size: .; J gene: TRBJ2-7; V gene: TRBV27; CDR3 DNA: TGTGCCAGCAGGACACTAGGGGGGAGCTCCTACGAGCAGTACTTC; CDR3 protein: CASRTLGGSSYEQYF
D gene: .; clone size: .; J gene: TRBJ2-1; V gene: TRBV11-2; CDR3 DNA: TGTGCCAGCAGCTCACGACCGGGCTCCTACAATGAGCAGTTCTTC; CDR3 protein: CASSSRPGSYNEQFF
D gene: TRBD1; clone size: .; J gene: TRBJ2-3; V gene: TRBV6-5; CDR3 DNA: TGTGCCAGCAGACAACAGGGGCGTAGCACAGATACGCAGTATTTT; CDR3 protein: CASRQQGRSTDTQYF
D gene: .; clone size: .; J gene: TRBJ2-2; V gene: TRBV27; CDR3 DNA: TGTGCCAGCAGTTTGGAGGCGTATAACACCGGGGAGCTGTTTTTT; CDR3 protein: CASSLEAYNTGELFF
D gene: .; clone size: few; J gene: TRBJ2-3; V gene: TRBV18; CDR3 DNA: TGTGCCAGCTCACCAGGGCGTAGCACAGATACGCAGTATTTT; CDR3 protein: CASSPGRSTDTQYF
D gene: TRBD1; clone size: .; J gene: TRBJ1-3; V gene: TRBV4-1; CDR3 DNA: TGCGCCAGCAGCCATGCATCACAGGGGCCCGAGGGAAACACCATATATTTT; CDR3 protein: CASSHASQGPEGNTIYF
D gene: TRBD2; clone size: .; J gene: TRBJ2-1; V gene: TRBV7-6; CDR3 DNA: TGTGCCAGCAGCTTAGGGACTAGCGGGAGCAATGAGCAGTTCTTC; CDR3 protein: CASSLGTSGSNEQFF
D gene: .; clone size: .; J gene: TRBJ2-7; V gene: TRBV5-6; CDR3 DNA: TGTGCCAGCAGCTTGAAGGGGAGCTCCTACGAGCAGTACTTC; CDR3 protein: CASSLKGSSYEQYF
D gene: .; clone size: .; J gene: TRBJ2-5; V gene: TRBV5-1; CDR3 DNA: TGCGCCAGCAGCGGATTCAGTGGGTTGGGGCAAGAGACCCAGTACTTC; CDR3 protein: CASSGFSGLGQETQYF
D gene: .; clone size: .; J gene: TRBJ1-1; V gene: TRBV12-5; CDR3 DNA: TGTGCTAGTGGTTCCATGATGGGCCTAAAGATGAACACTGAAGCTTTCTTT; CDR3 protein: CASGSMMGLKMNTEAFF
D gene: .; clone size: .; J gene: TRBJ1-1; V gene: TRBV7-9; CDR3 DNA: TGTGCCAGCAGCCCCTTCCGTGATGGCACTGAAGCTTTCTTT; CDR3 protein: CASSPFRDGTEAFF
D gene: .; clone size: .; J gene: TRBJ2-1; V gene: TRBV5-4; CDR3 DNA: TGTGCCAGCAGCTTGGGGTCAATTTCCTACAATGAGCAGTTCTTC; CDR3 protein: CASSLGSISYNEQFF
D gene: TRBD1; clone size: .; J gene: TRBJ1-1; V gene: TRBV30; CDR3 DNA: TGTGCCTGGAGCTACAGGGGGCTGAACACTGAAGCTTTCTTT; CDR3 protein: CAWSYRGLNTEAFF
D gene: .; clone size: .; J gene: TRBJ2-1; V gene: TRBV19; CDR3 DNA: TGTGCCAGTAGTAGATCAGGACAGCACAATGAGCAGTTCTTC; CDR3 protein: CASSRSGQHNEQFF
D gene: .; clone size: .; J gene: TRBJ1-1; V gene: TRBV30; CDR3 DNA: TGTGCCTGGAGCAGGACGGGACGGAGAATGAACACTGAAGCTTTCTTT; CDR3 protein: CAWSRTGRRMNTEAFF
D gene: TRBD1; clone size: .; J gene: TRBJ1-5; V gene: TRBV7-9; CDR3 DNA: TGTGCCAGCAGCTCCACGGACAGGGGTTTAAATCAGCCCCAGCATTTT; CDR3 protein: CASSSTDRGLNQPQHF
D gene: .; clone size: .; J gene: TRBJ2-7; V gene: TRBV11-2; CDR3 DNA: TGTGCCAGCAGCTCCTGGACAGTGAGCTACGAGCAGTACTTC; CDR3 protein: CASSSWTVSYEQYF
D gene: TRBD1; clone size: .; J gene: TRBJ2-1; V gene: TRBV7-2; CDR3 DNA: TGTGCCAGCAGCATTACAGGGGGTTCGTACAATGAGCAGTTCTTC; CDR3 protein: CASSITGGSYNEQFF
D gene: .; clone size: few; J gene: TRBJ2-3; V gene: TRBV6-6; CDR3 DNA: TGTGCCAGCAGTTCCCTGACGGGGGCCACAGATACGCAGTATTTT; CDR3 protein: CASSSLTGATDTQYF
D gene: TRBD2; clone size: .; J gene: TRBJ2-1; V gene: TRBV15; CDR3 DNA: TGTGCCACCAGCAGAGATCGGGCTAGCGGGGGCTACAATGAGCAGTTCTTC; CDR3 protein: CATSRDRASGGYNEQFF
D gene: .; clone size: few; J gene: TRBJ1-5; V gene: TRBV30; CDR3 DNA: TGTGCCTGGTTTGCAACGCGGCAGCCCCAGCATTTT; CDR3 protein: CAWFATRQPQHF
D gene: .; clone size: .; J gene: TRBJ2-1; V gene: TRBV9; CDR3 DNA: TGTGCCAGCAGCGTATCATCCTCAGGCAGACTGGGTGAGCAGTTCTTC; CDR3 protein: CASSVSSSGRLGEQFF
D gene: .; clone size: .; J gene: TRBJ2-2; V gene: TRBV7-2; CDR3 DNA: TGTGCCAGCAGCCGTCGAGTGGGAGGCACCGGGGAGCTGTTTTTT; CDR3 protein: CASSRRVGGTGELFF
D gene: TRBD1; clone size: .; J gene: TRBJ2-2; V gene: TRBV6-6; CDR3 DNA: TGTGCCAGCAGTTCCCCCGGGACAGGGAACACCGGGGAGCTGTTTTTT; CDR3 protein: CASSSPGTGNTGELFF